Many counts were recorded for the clone carrying this TCR beta chain. Its antigen is still unknown. Documented time point: 266 days after commencement of treatment, after nivolumab therapy. Documented treatment: AdE1-LMPpoly-expanded autologous EBV-specific T-cell therapy followed by anti-PD-1 nivolumab. The data originate from a study of EBV T-cell therapy then PD-1 blockade in nasopharyngeal carcinoma. Germline assignment: CDR1 MNHEY and CDR2 SVGEGT. The length of the CDR3 is 14 residues. The germline V and J ends were trimmed by 0 bases and 2 bases, with 8 bases remaining between them. Only in-frame clones appear in the TCRdb table, and some are missing; sequencing was by immunoSEQ multiplex PCR. The sample lists approximately 22,000 clones, around 80% occurring once.

This clonotype was obtained from a man aged 35-49 years with nasopharyngeal carcinoma. This rearrangement joins TRBV6-2 or TRBV6-3 to TRBJ2-7; weak D call: TRBD2 (5 bases). This specimen consisted of CD8+ T cells from blood, obtained around day 240 from a patient whose treatment included autologous EBV-specific T cells and nivolumab. DNA of the CDR3: TGTGCCAGCAGTTACTCGGAGGAGACCTACGAGCAGTACTTC. This translates into CASSYSEETYEQYF.